The following is a TCR beta chain sequence with its context. What it binds is unknown. CDR1 SGHKS and CDR2 YYEKEE come from the germline V gene (reference sequence). The CDR3 spans 18 residues. The junction had 11 bases not matched to a gene; V was cut back by 1 base and J by 3 bases. The data stem from a study of cytomegalovirus exposure and HLA in healthy donors. Study as a whole: Earlier work reported around 110 million unique TCR beta sequences from about 179 million T cells. Within an early data release were 85 million or so unique TCRs drawn from HLA-typed donors.

Study-wide results and caveats: For cytomegalovirus status, the classifier reportedly gave diagnoses with high specificity and sensitivity. Later on, a genetic analysis was performed. It linked a missense variant in DCLRE1C with V- and J-gene trimming of TCR beta.

The PCR used 60 Vbeta and 13 Jbeta primers. Libraries were prepared by immunoSEQ multiplex PCR; TCRdb keeps only in-frame clonotypes and omits some of them. The sample records roughly 200,000 clones, 80% to 90% being singletons. The chain has TRBV5-5 and TRBJ2-4, with 9 nucleotides matching TRBD2. The sample was PBMCs. The receptor was isolated from a man aged 40-55 years in good health and CMV-seropositive. CDR3 nucleotide sequence: TGTGCCAGCAGCTTGACGGGTTTAGCGGGAGAGGTCAAAAACATTCAGTACTTC. Translated: CASSLTGLAGEVKNIQYF.